Presented here are 18 T cell receptor beta chains from one specimen sequenced in a study of blood T cell repertoires in COVID-19 (dated by TCRdb to the early 2020s). Receptors were amplified or captured by the immunoSEQ multiplex PCR assay. The table was pulled from immuneACCESS by TCRdb, which kept in-frame rearrangements only. Such tables lose some clones; where checked, under half of the loss comes from unresolved V genes, and the rest has no known cause. This sample holds 260,000 or so clones; about nine tenths were observed only once. Around 15% of the sample comes from the top ten. Source material: PBMCs or T cells enriched from blood (not recorded which). The receptors derive from a man between 18 and 35 years old who had recovered from COVID-19.

The chain couples TRBV7-2 to TRBJ1-2; possibly TRBD1 for D (5 bases). The CDR3 consists of 14 residues. Germline CDR1 is SGHTA and CDR2 is FQGNSA. V was trimmed by 7 bases and J by 4 bases, leaving 16 bases between them. CDR3 DNA sequence: TGTGCCAGCACCCAGTCGGGGGGTCCCTATGGCTACACCTTC. This gives the protein CASTQSGGPYGYTF.

Notes on this clone: The identical CDR3 is also encoded by other nucleotide sequences in the sample. V usage is TRBV9 and J usage is TRBJ1-1; the D is unclear. This CDR3 is built from 15 residues. Germline CDR1 is SGDLS and CDR2 is YYNGEE. Trimming cost V 0 bases and J 1 base, with 10 bases left between them. CDR3 in amino acids: CASSVGEATNTEAFF. The CDR3 DNA reads TGTGCCAGCAGCGTAGGTGAGGCTACGAACACTGAAGCTTTCTTT.

This chain connects TRBV30 to TRBJ1-2, with 8 nucleotides matching TRBD1. CDR1 and CDR2 (germline): GTSNPN, SVGIG (reference sequence). The CDR3 is made up of 15 amino acids. The ends lost 0 bases at V and 8 bases at J; junction bases unmatched: 11. CDR3 in amino acids: CAWSVLRSGGRGYTF. The CDR3 region has the DNA TGTGCCTGGAGTGTACTCCGTTCAGGGGGCAGGGGCTACACCTTC.

The chain recombines TRBV30 with TRBJ2-2; no firm D call. V gave up 0 bases and J gave up 5 bases, with 16 bases separating them. CDR1 is GTSNPN and CDR2 is SVGIG in the germline V gene (reference sequence). This CDR3 is built from 16 residues. CDR3 sequence (DNA): TGTGCCTGGAGTGTATTAAGAAATTCGGTGACCGGGGAGCTGTTTTTT. Translated: CAWSVLRNSVTGELFF. The full variable domain, its missing parts supplied by reference TRBV30 and TRBJ2-2, is SQTIHQWPATLVQPVGSPLSLECTVEGTSNPNLYWYRQAAGRGLQLLFYSVGIGQISSEVPQNLSASRPQDRQFILSSKKLLLSDSGFYLCAWSVLRNSVTGELFFGEGSRLTVL.

The chain uses TRBV7-2 and TRBJ1-3; D unresolved. This CDR3 has 15 residues. CDR1 and CDR2 (germline): SGHTA, FQGNSA. Trimming left V 1 base short and J 0 bases short, with 7 bases between. The CDR3 nucleotides read TGTGCCAGCAGCTTAGATGACTTCTCTGGAAACACCATATATTTT. This gives the protein CASSLDDFSGNTIYF.

The chain couples TRBV18 to TRBJ2-7; D is unresolved. The V end was cut by 3 bases, the J end by 7 bases, with 13 bases between. Per the germline V gene, CDR1 is KGHSH and CDR2 is LQKENI. CDR3 size: 13 residues. CDR3 protein: CASSPLEKEEQYF. CDR3 bases: TGTGCCAGCTCACCGCTGGAGAAGGAAGAGCAGTACTTC.

The chain recombines TRBV3-1 (or the pseudogene TRBV3-2) with TRBJ2-1; 8 positions agree with TRBD2. The CDR3 runs 16 residues. The ends lost 6 bases at V and 4 bases at J; junction bases unmatched: 11. Germline CDR1 and CDR2: LGHDT and YNNKEL (reference sequence). The CDR3 protein is CASSPQSAGVYNEQFF. CDR3 DNA: TGTGCCAGCAGTCCACAATCAGCGGGGGTTTACAATGAGCAGTTCTTC.

The chain uses TRBV7-2 and TRBJ2-7, with 8 nucleotides matching TRBD2. With V trimmed by 3 bases and J by 12 bases, 22 bases remained unmatched. Germline CDR1 reads SGHTA; CDR2 reads FQGNSA. The CDR3 spans 17 residues. This CDR3 reads CASSFSSDTSGNPTLYF. CDR3 coding DNA: TGTGCCAGCAGCTTTTCCTCTGATACTAGCGGCAATCCTACTTTGTACTTC.

The chain recombines TRBV11-3 with TRBJ2-1; possibly TRBD1 for D (5 bases). The length of the CDR3 is 17 residues. Germline CDR1 reads SGHNT; CDR2 reads YENEEA. Trimming pared 0 bases from V and 0 bases from J, leaving 12 bases between. The CDR3 nucleotides read TGTGCCAGCAGCTTAGAATGGACAACCAACTCCTACAATGAGCAGTTCTTC. Its translation: CASSLEWTTNSYNEQFF. Supplemented by reference TRBV11-3 and TRBJ2-1, the full variable domain reads EAGVVQSPRYKIIEKKQPVAFWCNPISGHNTLYWYLQNLGQGPELLIRYENEEAVDDSQLPKDRFSAERLKGVDSTLKIQPAELGDSAVYLCASSLEWTTNSYNEQFFGPGTRLTVL.

This chain links TRBV15 with TRBJ1-1; 8 bases agree with TRBD1. This CDR3 has 18 residues. Trimming removed 3 bases from V and 4 bases from J; junction bases left unmatched: 16. Germline assignment: CDR1 LNHNV and CDR2 YYDKDF (reference sequence). The CDR3 spells CATSSCFGTGGSCTEAFF. CDR3 nucleotide sequence: TGTGCCACCAGCAGCTGCTTTGGGACAGGAGGGTCTTGCACTGAAGCTTTCTTT.

The chain combines TRBV5-1 with TRBJ2-6, with a tentative D call TRBD1 (6 bases). The CDR3 spans 18 residues. The V end was cut by 4 bases, the J end by 1 base, with 18 bases between. CDR1 is SGHRS and CDR2 is YFSETQ in the germline V gene. The CDR3 protein is CASSPNFGQGSGANVLTF. CDR3 sequence (DNA): TGCGCCAGCAGCCCGAATTTTGGTCAGGGGTCTGGGGCCAACGTCCTGACTTTC.

This clone was counted a single time. The rearrangement uses TRBV10-1 and TRBJ2-2; the D is unclear. This CDR3 region has 15 residues. Trimming took off 3 bases at V and 1 base at J, with 9 bases between the two ends. The germline V gene encodes CDR1 WNHNN and CDR2 SYGVQD (reference sequence). CDR3 bases: TGCGCCAGCAGTGAATGGCAGTTGAACACCGGGGAGCTGTTTTTT. Translation gives CASSEWQLNTGELFF.

This clone was detected only once. The junction and the germline gene differ at one end; a read error may be behind it. The chain employs TRBV19 and TRBJ2-4, with 7 bases aligning to TRBD1. CDR3 length: 13 residues. CDR1 LNHDA and CDR2 SQIVND come from the germline V gene (reference sequence). CDR3 coding DNA: TGTGCCAGTAGTACCCGACAGGGTATAGGCTTGGACTTC. It encodes CASSTRQGIGLDF.

This clone came up once. The gene calls are TRBV7-9 and TRBJ2-5; D is unresolved. The CDR3 consists of 14 residues. Looked up from germline, CDR1 is SEHNR and CDR2 is FQNEAQ (reference sequence). Trimming took 5 bases from V and 1 from J, leaving 11 bases between them. The CDR3 sequence: CASSPPRAQETQYF. CDR3 nucleotides: TGTGCCAGCAGCCCCCCCCGAGCCCAAGAGACCCAGTACTTC.

This clone was seen more than once but under ten times. This chain joins TRBV25-1 and TRBJ2-7; 7 bases map to TRBD1. V trimming: 6 bases; J trimming: 2 bases; junction bases outside the gene matches: 4. This CDR3 contains 13 residues. Germline V gene data show CDR1 as MGHDK and CDR2 as SYGVNS. For the CDR3, the DNA is TGTGCCAGCAGGCCGACAGGGACCTACGAGCAGTACTTC. The encoded protein is CASRPTGTYEQYF.

The rearrangement uses TRBV7-2 and TRBJ1-2, with TRBD1 matching 10 bases. The J segment lost 7 bases and the V segment lost 5 bases, leaving 7 bases of the junction unmatched. The V gene's germline CDR1 is SGHTA and CDR2 FQGNSA. The CDR3 extends over 14 amino acids. CDR3 nucleotide sequence: TGTGCCAGCAGCAGACCGGGACAGGGGTCTGGCTACACCTTC. Protein: CASSRPGQGSGYTF.

The V gene is TRBV19, the J gene TRBJ2-1, with 7 nucleotides matching TRBD1. V shed 6 bases, J shed 2 bases, and the junction held 4 bases outside the gene matches. This CDR3 is built from 14 residues. Germline V gene lookup returns CDR1 LNHDA and CDR2 SQIVND (reference sequence). The CDR3 spells CASRAGTAYNEQFF. For the CDR3, the DNA is TGTGCCAGTAGGGCCGGGACAGCCTACAATGAGCAGTTCTTC.

This chain links TRBV7-2 with TRBJ1-2; tentative D call: TRBD1 (6 bases). Trimming cost V 4 bases and J 4 bases, with 13 bases left between them. CDR3 length equals 14 residues. CDR1 is SGHTA, CDR2 FQGNSA, per germline. The CDR3: CASSSTGPSYGYTF. DNA for the CDR3: TGTGCCAGCAGCTCAACAGGGCCCAGCTATGGCTACACCTTC.